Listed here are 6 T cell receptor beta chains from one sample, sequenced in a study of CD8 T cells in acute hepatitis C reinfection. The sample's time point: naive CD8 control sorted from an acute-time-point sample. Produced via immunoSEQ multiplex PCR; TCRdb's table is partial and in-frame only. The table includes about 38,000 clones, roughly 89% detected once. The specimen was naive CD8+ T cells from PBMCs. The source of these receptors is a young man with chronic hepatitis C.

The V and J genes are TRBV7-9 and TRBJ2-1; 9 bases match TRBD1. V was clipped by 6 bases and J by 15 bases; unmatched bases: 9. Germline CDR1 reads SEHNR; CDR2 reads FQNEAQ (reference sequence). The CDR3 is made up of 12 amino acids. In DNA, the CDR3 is TGTGCCAGCAGGCCGGGACAGGGTTGGCCGTTCTTC. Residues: CASRPGQGWPFF.

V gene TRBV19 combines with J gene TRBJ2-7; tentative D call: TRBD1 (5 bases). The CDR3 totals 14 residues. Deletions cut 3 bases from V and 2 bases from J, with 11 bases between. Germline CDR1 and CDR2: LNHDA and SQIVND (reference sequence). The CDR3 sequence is CASSIGPGTYEQYF. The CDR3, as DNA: TGTGCCAGTAGTATCGGGCCAGGGACCTACGAGCAGTACTTC.

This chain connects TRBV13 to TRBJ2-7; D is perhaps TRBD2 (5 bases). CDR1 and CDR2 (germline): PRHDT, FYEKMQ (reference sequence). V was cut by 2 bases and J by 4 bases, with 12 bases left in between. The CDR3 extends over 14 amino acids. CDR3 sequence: CASSLSGKSYEQYF. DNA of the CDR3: TGTGCCAGCAGCTTATCGGGGAAGTCATACGAGCAGTACTTC. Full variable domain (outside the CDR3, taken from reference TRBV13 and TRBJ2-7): AAGVIQSPRHLIKEKRETATLKCYPIPRHDTVYWYQQGPGQDPQFLISFYEKMQSDKGSIPDRFSAQQFSDYHSELNMSSLELGDSALYFCASSLSGKSYEQYFGPGTRLTVT.

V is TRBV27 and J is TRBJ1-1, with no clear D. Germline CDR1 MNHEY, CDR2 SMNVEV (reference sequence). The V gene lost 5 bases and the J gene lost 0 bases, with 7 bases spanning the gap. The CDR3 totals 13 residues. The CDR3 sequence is CASSRTVNTEAFF. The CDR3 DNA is TGTGCCAGCAGTCGTACAGTGAACACTGAAGCTTTCTTT.

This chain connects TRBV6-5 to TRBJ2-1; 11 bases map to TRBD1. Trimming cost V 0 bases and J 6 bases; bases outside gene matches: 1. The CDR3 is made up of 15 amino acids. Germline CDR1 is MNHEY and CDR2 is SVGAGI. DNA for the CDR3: TGTGCCAGCAGTTACTCGGGGACAGGGGGCAATGAGCAGTTCTTC. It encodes CASSYSGTGGNEQFF.

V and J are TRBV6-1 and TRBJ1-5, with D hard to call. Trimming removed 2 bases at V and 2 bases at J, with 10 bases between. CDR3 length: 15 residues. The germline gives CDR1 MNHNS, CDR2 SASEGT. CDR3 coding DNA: TGTGCCAGCAGTGAAACAGTCGGCGGCAATCAGCCCCAGCATTTT. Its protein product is CASSETVGGNQPQHF.